This T cell receptor (beta chain) was sequenced in a study of blood T cell repertoires in COVID-19. Germline V CDR1 and CDR2: MNHEY, SVGEGT. The CDR3 is 18 amino acids. Between the trimmed V and J ends, which lost 4 bases and 0 bases, there was a span of 21 bases. Living in about two dozen US areas, the participants were between 18 and 89 years of age. Self-reported history from a screening survey and questionnaire set each donor's cohort. The repertoire was sequenced with immunoSEQ multiplex PCR; TCRdb's copy has only in-frame clones and lacks some. Here the sample spans about 200,000 clones, 82% being singletons.

The V gene is TRBV6-2 or TRBV6-3, the J gene TRBJ1-2; perhaps TRBD1 as D (6 bases). The sequencing sample was made of PBMCs or T cells enriched from blood (not recorded which). The clonotype originates from a woman aged 55-69 years with acute COVID-19. The CDR3: CASSSRRGHPLANYGYTF. CDR3 nucleotide sequence: TGTGCCAGCAGTTCGCGGCGGGGGCATCCGTTAGCTAACTATGGCTACACCTTC.